These T cell receptor beta chains were read from a single sample in a study of cytomegalovirus exposure and HLA in healthy donors. TCRdb's table, derived via immunoSEQ multiplex PCR, lists solely in-frame clones and lacks some. The repertoire has about 64,000 clones, around 89% of them found once; the top ten carry around 1.8%. The sample was PBMCs. The receptors shown here come from a woman aged 18-29 years in good health and CMV-seronegative. The CDR3 runs from the conserved cysteine through the conserved F or W. Fields, in order: D gene, J gene, clone size, V gene, CDR3 DNA, CDR3 protein. D genes are given only for firm matches. The size of a clone is reported for some rows only, either as once, few or many, or as a class for expanded clones.

D: NA; J: TRBJ1-3; size: NA; V: TRBV4-1; DNA: TGCGCCAGCAGCCCTCCCGGGGGGTTTAGAGGACCCCCGGAAGCTGGAAACACCATATATTTT; CDR3: CASSPPGGFRGPPEAGNTIYF
D: TRBD1; J: TRBJ2-3; size: NA; V: TRBV4-3; DNA: TGCGCCAGCAGCCAAGATTGGACAGGGTCAACAGATACGCAGTATTTT; CDR3: CASSQDWTGSTDTQYF
D: NA; J: TRBJ2-7; size: NA; V: TRBV28; DNA: TGTGCCAGCAACACAACACCACTAAGTTTTTACTCCTACGAGCAGTACTTC; CDR3: CASNTTPLSFYSYEQYF
D: NA; J: TRBJ2-2; size: NA; V: TRBV7-2; DNA: TGTGCCAAGGATCAGGCGAACACCGGGGAGCTGTTTTTT; CDR3: CAKDQANTGELFF
D: NA; J: TRBJ2-1; size: NA; V: TRBV18; DNA: TGTGAGTCAAGGGACTCTCTAGACAATGAGCAGTTCTTC; CDR3: CESRDSLDNEQFF
D: TRBD2; J: TRBJ2-1; size: NA; V: TRBV4-1; DNA: TGCGCCAGCAGCCCTACCGGGACTAGTTTCCACAATGAGCAGTTCTTC; CDR3: CASSPTGTSFHNEQFF
D: TRBD2; J: TRBJ2-5; size: NA; V: TRBV19; DNA: TGTGCCAGTAGTATAAGGGGGACTAGCGGGAGCCAAGAGACCCAGTACTTC; CDR3: CASSIRGTSGSQETQYF
D: NA; J: TRBJ2-7; size: few; V: TRBV2; DNA: TGTGCCAGCAGTCATCAGGCCGAGCAGTACTTC; CDR3: CASSHQAEQYF
D: NA; J: TRBJ1-2; size: NA; V: TRBV29-1; DNA: TGCAGCGTCTCATCACGTCGGGGCTACACCTTC; CDR3: CSVSSRRGYTF
D: NA; J: TRBJ2-2; size: NA; V: TRBV19; DNA: TGTGCCAGTAGTATAACAGGGCTAGCCGGGGAGCTGTTTTTT; CDR3: CASSITGLAGELFF
D: NA; J: TRBJ2-7; size: NA; V: TRBV30; DNA: TGTGCCTGGAGTGGGACTACTAATTCCGCCTACGAGCAGTACTTC; CDR3: CAWSGTTNSAYEQYF
D: TRBD2; J: TRBJ2-7; size: NA; V: TRBV5-1; DNA: TGCGCCAGCACCCCAACTAGCGCCTCCTACGAGCAGTACTTC; CDR3: CASTPTSASYEQYF
D: TRBD2; J: TRBJ2-1; size: NA; V: TRBV29-1; DNA: TGCAGCGTCCTTTCCGGGACTAGTGACAATGAGCAGTTCTTC; CDR3: CSVLSGTSDNEQFF
D: NA; J: TRBJ2-2; size: NA; V: TRBV5-1; DNA: TGCGCCAGCAGCTTGGCGGGGAACACCGGGGAGCTGTTTTTT; CDR3: CASSLAGNTGELFF
D: TRBD2; J: TRBJ2-1; size: NA; V: TRBV5-1; DNA: TGCGCCAGCGGTCCGACTAGCTCATCCTACAATGAGCAGTTCTTC; CDR3: CASGPTSSSYNEQFF
D: NA; J: TRBJ2-6; size: few; V: TRBV7-3; DNA: TGTGCCAGCAGCTTAAAGGGTCGGGGTACCGGGGCCAACGTCCTGACTTTC; CDR3: CASSLKGRGTGANVLTF